The 27 T cell receptor beta chains listed next were all sequenced from one sample in a study of blood T cell repertoires in COVID-19. Sequencing used immunoSEQ multiplex PCR; TCRdb keeps in-frame clones, though not all of them. The sample contains tens of thousands of clones, around four fifths of which appear only once. What was sequenced was peripheral blood. Source of these receptors: a man between 60 and 75 years old with COVID-19, enrolled during active disease.

The CDR3 loop reads CASSYSGGTGTEAFF. The CDR3, as DNA: TGTGCCAGCAGTTACTCGGGAGGGACGGGCACTGAAGCTTTCTTT. The V gene is TRBV6-5, the J gene TRBJ1-1; tentative D call: TRBD1 (5 bases). CDR3 length: 15 amino acids. V was shortened by 0 bases and J by 4 bases, with 12 bases between the two germline ends. Germline CDR1 and CDR2: MNHEY and SVGAGI.

This clone turned up a few times. The V gene is TRBV13, the J gene TRBJ1-5; 8 bases are shared with TRBD1. This CDR3 has 17 amino acids. CDR1 PRHDT and CDR2 FYEKMQ come from the germline V gene (reference sequence). The junction had 15 bases not matched to a gene; V was cut back by 1 base and J by 10 bases. The CDR3 loop reads CASSLVTGTGPISPQHF. For the CDR3, the DNA is TGTGCCAGCAGCTTAGTTACGGGGACAGGACCCATCAGCCCCCAGCATTTT.

This clone has only a few counts. The V call is TRBV7-3, the J call TRBJ2-2, with TRBD1 as a possible D gene (6 bases). Germline V gene lookup returns CDR1 SGHTA and CDR2 FQGTGA. This CDR3 is built from 16 residues. With 1 base removed from V and 4 bases from J, the gap between germline ends came to 13 bases. CDR3 coding DNA: TGTGCCAGCAGCTTAAACCCCGGACAGACCACCGGGGAGCTGTTTTTT. Translating gives CASSLNPGQTTGELFF.

V gene TRBV3-1 (or the pseudogene TRBV3-2) combines with J gene TRBJ2-3; D might be TRBD2 (6 bases). V dropped 5 bases and J dropped 2 bases, with 14 bases sitting between them. CDR3 length: 15 residues. The germline V gene encodes CDR1 LGHDT and CDR2 YNNKEL (reference sequence). As DNA, the CDR3 is TGTGCCAGCAGCAATGTGGGACTTCTCACAGATACGCAGTATTTT. This encodes CASSNVGLLTDTQYF.

This clone has just a few counts. The chain links TRBV28 to TRBJ2-7; 8 positions match TRBD1. V was clipped by 8 bases and J by 3 bases; unmatched bases: 12. This CDR3 has 15 amino acids. The germline gives CDR1 MDHEN, CDR2 SYDVKM. This CDR3 reads CASGLGGQVIYEQYF. For the CDR3, the DNA is TGTGCCAGCGGGCTGGGGGGACAGGTGATCTACGAGCAGTACTTC.

The V call is TRBV7-2, the J call TRBJ2-7, with D perhaps TRBD1 (6 bases). From germline, CDR1 is SGHTA and CDR2 FQGNSA. V was shortened by 4 bases and J by 2 bases, with 12 bases between the two germline ends. CDR3 size: 14 residues. The CDR3 loop is CASSSTGWAYEQYF. The CDR3 DNA reads as TGTGCCAGCAGCTCAACAGGGTGGGCCTACGAGCAGTACTTC.

The chain is built from TRBV7-2 and TRBJ1-5; no reliable D call. Per germline, CDR1 SGHTA and CDR2 FQGNSA. V lost 1 base to trimming and J lost 0 bases, with 7 bases between them. This CDR3 comprises 15 residues. Here the CDR3 reads CASSLGVYSNQPQHF. CDR3 DNA: TGTGCCAGCAGCTTAGGAGTATATAGCAATCAGCCCCAGCATTTT.

V and J are TRBV28 and TRBJ2-1; the D is unclear. Trimming pared 2 bases from V and 5 bases from J, leaving 19 bases between. The germline V gene has CDR1 MDHEN and CDR2 SYDVKM. This CDR3 region has 17 residues. In nucleotides, the CDR3 is TGTGCCAGCAGTTTAGGTGGCAGGCGAATTCAAAACAATGAGCAGTTCTTC. Residues: CASSLGGRRIQNNEQFF.

This clone was seen a few times. The chain joins TRBV6-5 to TRBJ2-1, with TRBD1 as a possible D gene (6 bases). V lost 5 bases and J 7 bases, leaving 15 bases between the germline ends. The CDR3 contains 14 residues. Germline CDR1 is MNHEY and CDR2 is SVGAGI. CDR3 nucleotides: TGTGCCAGCAGTCTACAGGGATCCTTTAATGAGCAGTTCTTC. This translates into CASSLQGSFNEQFF.

This rearrangement joins TRBV20-1 to TRBJ2-1; no clear D gene. The germline gives CDR1 DFQATT, CDR2 SNEGSKA (reference sequence). V was shortened by 5 bases and J by 7 bases, with 6 bases between the two germline ends. CDR3 size: 10 residues. CDR3 amino acids: CSAGHNEQFF. As DNA, the CDR3 is TGCAGTGCTGGGCATAATGAGCAGTTCTTC.

V is TRBV19 and J is TRBJ1-4; 10 nucleotides line up with TRBD1. J lost 7 bases, V lost 8 bases, and 4 bases had no gene match. The CDR3 is 13 residues long. Germline CDR1 is LNHDA and CDR2 is SQIVND (reference sequence). The CDR3 region is CASSGQGIEKLFF. The CDR3, as DNA: TGTGCCAGTTCGGGACAGGGGATTGAAAAACTGTTTTTT.

CDR3: CASSQELAGSSTQYF. The CDR3 DNA follows: TGTGCCAGCAGCCAAGAGTTAGCGGGGTCCTCGACCCAGTACTTC. The chain joins TRBV3-1 (or the pseudogene TRBV3-2) to TRBJ2-5; 8 bases are shared with TRBD2. After removal of 0 bases from V and 7 bases from J, the junction contained 7 bases not matched to a gene. Germline assignment: CDR1 LGHDT and CDR2 YNNKEL (reference sequence). The CDR3 totals 15 residues.

This chain connects TRBV5-6 to TRBJ2-5, with 8 nucleotides matching TRBD2. Germline CDR1 is SGHDT and CDR2 is YYEEEE. The V segment lost 1 base and the J segment 3 bases; nucleotides outside the gene matches: 5. There are 15 residues in the CDR3. CDR3 sequence (DNA): TGTGCCAGCAGCTTGCTAGCGGGTGGGGAAGAGACCCAGTACTTC. This codes for CASSLLAGGEETQYF.

The chain has TRBV21-1 and TRBJ1-6. TRBV21-1 is tagged as a pseudogene. The CDR3 is 16 amino acids. The CDR3 region has the DNA TGTGCCAGCAGCAAAGATCGGGGAACGATAGAATCACCCCTCCACTTT. Residues: CASSKDRGTIESPLHF.

The gene calls are TRBV9 and TRBJ2-1; 7 positions match TRBD2. The CDR3 consists of 15 residues. V shed 2 bases and J 7 bases; nucleotides not matched to a gene: 9. CDR1 is SGDLS, CDR2 YYNGEE, per germline. CDR3 bases: TGTGCCAGCAGCGTTGAAAGCGGGAAGTGGAATGAGCAGTTCTTC. Encoded protein: CASSVESGKWNEQFF.

This rearrangement joins TRBV3-1 (or the pseudogene TRBV3-2) to TRBJ1-2; D unresolved. V was shortened by 1 base and J by 4 bases, with 13 bases between the two germline ends. The CDR3 runs 15 residues. The germline V gene has CDR1 LGHDT and CDR2 YNNKEL (reference sequence). Written as DNA, the CDR3 is TGTGCCAGCAGCCAAGGGAGCCTCGTCGGCTATGGCTACACCTTC. Protein sequence: CASSQGSLVGYGYTF.

This clone showed up just once. The V gene is TRBV6-5, the J gene TRBJ2-2; D gene unclear. CDR1 and CDR2 from the germline V gene are MNHEY and SVGAGI. The V and J ends lost 8 bases and 4 bases respectively, with 17 bases between them. The CDR3 is 15 residues long. Here the CDR3 reads CASCPLSRGTGELFF. CDR3 coding DNA: TGTGCCAGCTGTCCGCTCTCACGAGGCACCGGGGAGCTGTTTTTT.

V usage is TRBV6-5 and J usage is TRBJ1-2; 8 nucleotides line up with TRBD1. This CDR3 region has 15 residues. V trimming: 6 bases; J trimming: 0 bases; junction bases outside the gene matches: 6. CDR1 is MNHEY and CDR2 is SVGAGI in the germline V gene. The CDR3 bases are TGTGCCAGCAGCCGGGAGGACAGGGCTAACTATGGCTACACCTTC. This sequence encodes CASSREDRANYGYTF.

V usage is TRBV19 and J usage is TRBJ2-5, with D maybe TRBD2 (6 bases). This CDR3 spans 14 amino acids. V was pared by 6 bases and J by 4 bases, with 15 bases between. Germline CDR1 reads LNHDA; CDR2 reads SQIVND (reference sequence). In DNA form, the CDR3 reads TGTGCCAGTAGCCAACTAGCCGGAGGAGAGACCCAGTACTTC. Translated: CASSQLAGGETQYF.

The chain has TRBV9 and TRBJ1-2, with D uncertain. This CDR3 is 15 amino acids long. Looked up from germline, CDR1 is SGDLS and CDR2 is YYNGEE. Trimming removed 0 bases from V and 4 bases from J, with 13 bases in between. The CDR3 reads CASSVGSGVIYGYTF. The CDR3 region has the DNA TGTGCCAGCAGCGTAGGTTCCGGGGTCATCTATGGCTACACCTTC.

The genes are TRBV10-3 and TRBJ1-6; D not certain. CDR3 length: 14 amino acids. Germline CDR1 is ENHRY and CDR2 is SYGVKD. Trimming removed 3 bases from V and 10 bases from J, with 13 bases in between. CDR3 sequence (DNA): TGTGCCATCAGTGACAGGACTGGAGGGTCACCCCTCCACTTT. This gives the protein CAISDRTGGSPLHF.

The chain employs TRBV7-9 and TRBJ2-2, with no clear D. The CDR3 contains 13 residues. The V end was cut by 4 bases, the J end by 4 bases, with 7 bases between. Germline assignment: CDR1 SEHNR and CDR2 FQNEAQ (reference sequence). The CDR3 nucleotides read TGTGCCAGCAGCTCCCGGTTCACCGGGGAGCTGTTTTTT. It encodes CASSSRFTGELFF.

The V and J genes are TRBV14 and TRBJ2-3; 10 bases fit TRBD2. In germline, CDR1 is SGHDN, CDR2 FVKESK. The CDR3 covers 18 residues. V shed 2 bases and J 3 bases; nucleotides not matched to a gene: 11. CDR3 residues: CASSQPMPSGRATDTQYF. CDR3 nucleotide sequence: TGTGCCAGCAGCCAACCTATGCCGAGCGGGAGGGCGACAGATACGCAGTATTTT.

The rearrangement uses TRBV20-1 and TRBJ1-2; D remains unclear. CDR1 and CDR2 (germline): DFQATT, SNEGSKA (reference sequence). Trimming pared 3 bases from V and 8 bases from J, leaving 13 bases between. The CDR3 is 12 amino acids. The CDR3 loop reads CSASRQAGGYTF. The DNA for the CDR3 is TGCAGTGCTAGTAGGCAGGCTGGGGGCTACACCTTC.

This chain uses TRBV5-1 with TRBJ2-5; possibly TRBD2 for D (6 bases). The CDR3 sequence is 14 residues long. Germline CDR1 is SGHRS and CDR2 is YFSETQ. Trimming removed 4 bases at V and 7 bases at J, with 17 bases between. The CDR3 coding sequence is TGCGCCAGCAGCCCGGGGACTGCTAAGGGGACCCAGTACTTC. Residues: CASSPGTAKGTQYF.

This clone was counted a few times. The rearrangement uses TRBV7-2 and TRBJ1-5; no firm D call. CDR3 size: 17 residues. V lost 5 bases and J lost 0, with 17 bases in between. Germline CDR1 reads SGHTA; CDR2 reads FQGNSA. In DNA, the CDR3 is TGTGCCAGCAGCACCCGGACCCAGGAGGATAGCAATCAGCCCCAGCATTTT. Translating gives CASSTRTQEDSNQPQHF.

The chain uses TRBV10-3 and TRBJ1-1; 11 nucleotides match TRBD1. Germline CDR1 is ENHRY and CDR2 is SYGVKD. J was trimmed by 5 bases and V by 6 bases; bases with no gene match: 5. The length of the CDR3 is 14 residues. This CDR3 reads CAISRDRGRTEAFF. As DNA, the CDR3 is TGTGCCATCAGCCGGGACAGGGGGAGAACTGAAGCTTTCTTT.